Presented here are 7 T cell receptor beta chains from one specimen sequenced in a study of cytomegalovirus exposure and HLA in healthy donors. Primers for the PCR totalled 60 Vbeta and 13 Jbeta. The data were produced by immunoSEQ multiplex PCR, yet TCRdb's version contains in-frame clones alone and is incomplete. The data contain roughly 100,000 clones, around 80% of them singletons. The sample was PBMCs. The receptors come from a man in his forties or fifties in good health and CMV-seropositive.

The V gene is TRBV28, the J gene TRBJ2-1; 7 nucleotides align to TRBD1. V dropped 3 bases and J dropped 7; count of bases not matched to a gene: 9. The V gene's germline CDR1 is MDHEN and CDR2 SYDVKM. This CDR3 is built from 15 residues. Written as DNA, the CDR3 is TGTGCCAGCAGTTTTTTTCGACAGGGAAAAAATGAGCAGTTCTTC. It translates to CASSFFRQGKNEQFF.

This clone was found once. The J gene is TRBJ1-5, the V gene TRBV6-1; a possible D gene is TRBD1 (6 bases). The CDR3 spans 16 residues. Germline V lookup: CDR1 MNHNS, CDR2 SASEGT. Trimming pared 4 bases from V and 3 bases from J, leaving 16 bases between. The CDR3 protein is CASSVFPGQANQPQHF. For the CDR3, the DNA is TGTGCCAGCAGTGTCTTTCCGGGACAAGCCAATCAGCCCCAGCATTTT.

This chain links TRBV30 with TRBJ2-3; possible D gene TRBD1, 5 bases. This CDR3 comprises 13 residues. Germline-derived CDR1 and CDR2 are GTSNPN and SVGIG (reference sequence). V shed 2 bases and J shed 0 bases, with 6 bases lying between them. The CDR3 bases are TGTGCCTGGAGTTCAGGGAGCACAGATACGCAGTATTTT. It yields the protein CAWSSGSTDTQYF.

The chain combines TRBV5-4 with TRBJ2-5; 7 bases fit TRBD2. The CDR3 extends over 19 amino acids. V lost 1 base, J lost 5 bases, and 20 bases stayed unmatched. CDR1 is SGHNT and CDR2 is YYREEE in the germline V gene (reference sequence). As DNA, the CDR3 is TGTGCCAGCAGCTTGACGCCGAGGTTGCTAGCGGTGGGGGGGGAGACCCAGTACTTC. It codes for CASSLTPRLLAVGGETQYF.

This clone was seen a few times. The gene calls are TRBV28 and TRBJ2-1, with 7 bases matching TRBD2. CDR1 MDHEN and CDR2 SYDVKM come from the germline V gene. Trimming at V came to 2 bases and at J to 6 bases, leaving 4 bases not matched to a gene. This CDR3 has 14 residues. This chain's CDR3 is CASSLAGEVNEQFF. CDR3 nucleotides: TGTGCCAGCAGTTTAGCGGGAGAGGTCAATGAGCAGTTCTTC.

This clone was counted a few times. CDR3 bases: TGCAGCGTTGCCCCACTAGGGGGTGGGGAGACCCAGTACTTC. Translating it yields CSVAPLGGGETQYF. This chain connects TRBV29-1 to TRBJ2-5, with D perhaps TRBD1 (6 bases). This CDR3 region has 14 residues. Trimming shortened V by 4 bases and J by 5 bases, and 17 bases separated the two germline ends. Germline-derived CDR1 and CDR2 are SQVTM and ANQGSEA.

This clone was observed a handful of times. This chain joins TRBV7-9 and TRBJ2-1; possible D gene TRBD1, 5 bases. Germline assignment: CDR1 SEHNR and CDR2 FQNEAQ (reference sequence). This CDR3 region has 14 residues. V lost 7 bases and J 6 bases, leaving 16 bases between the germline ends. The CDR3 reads CASNRYLMGNEQFF. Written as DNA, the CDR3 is TGTGCCAGCAACAGGTATCTTATGGGCAATGAGCAGTTCTTC.